These 24 T cell receptor beta chains originate from one sample sequenced in a study of glioma-infiltrating T cells. TCR alpha and beta CDR3 regions were amplified from RNA using iRepertoire nested multiplex PCR. Using its own MiXCR run on the multiplex PCR reads, TCRdb lists one record per CDR3 protein. The data show roughly 350,000 distinct CDR3 sequences, with roughly two fifths seen just once and about 12% held by the top ten. Sample: glioma tissue, nonneoplastic brain tissue, or PBMCs (not recorded which). The receptor source for this set is a human donor with low-grade glioma or glioblastoma, undergoing nonglioma brain surgery, or in good health (not recorded which).

This clonotype was counted a few times. This chain connects TRBV28 to TRBJ2-2, with 12 bases aligning to TRBD2. There are 14 residues in the CDR3. Germline V gene data show CDR1 as MDHEN and CDR2 as SYDVKM. With 6 bases clipped from V and 4 bases from J, the junction kept 0 bases outside the gene matches. The CDR3 sequence: CASRTSGSTGELFF. CDR3 in DNA: TGTGCCAGCAGGACTAGCGGGAGCACCGGGGAGCTGTTTTTT.

This clonotype was seen ten or more times. The chain has TRBV6-2 or TRBV6-3 and TRBJ2-3, with D tentatively TRBD2 (5 bases). This CDR3 has 16 residues. V lost 7 bases to trimming and J lost 2 bases, with 19 bases between them. Germline V gene lookup returns CDR1 MNHEY and CDR2 SVGEGT. The DNA of the CDR3 is TGTGCCAGCACCCCCCAAGCGAGGGAGTACACAGATACGCAGTATTTT. It yields the protein CASTPQAREYTDTQYF.

This chain connects TRBV20-1 to TRBJ2-1; 9 bases line up with TRBD2. The CDR3 runs 16 residues. The J segment lost 3 bases and the V segment lost 0 bases, leaving 6 bases of the junction unmatched. Per the germline V gene, CDR1 is DFQATT and CDR2 is SNEGSKA (reference sequence). The CDR3 protein is CSARDGLAGFYNEQFF. CDR3 DNA: TGCAGTGCTAGAGATGGGCTAGCGGGGTTCTACAATGAGCAGTTCTTC.

Comment on this clonotype: A read error may explain this, as a much larger clone is one base away. The chain uses TRBV27 and TRBJ1-5, with 8 nucleotides matching TRBD1. CDR3 length: 15 amino acids. J lost 1 base, V lost 10 bases, and 9 bases had no gene match. In germline, CDR1 is MNHEY, CDR2 SMNVEV (reference sequence). Written as DNA, the CDR3 is TGTGCCAATCCCAAGGACAGGGAAAGCAATCAGCCCCAGCATTTT. It codes for CANPKDRESNQPQHF.

The rearrangement uses TRBV6-2 or TRBV6-3 and TRBJ2-3; D is possibly TRBD2 (6 bases). V was pared by 5 bases and J by 0 bases, with 12 bases between. This CDR3 comprises 15 residues. Germline CDR1 is MNHEY and CDR2 is SVGEGT. The CDR3 nucleotides are TGTGCCAGCAGTCCGCGGGGCTCCAGCACAGATACGCAGTATTTT. It specifies CASSPRGSSTDTQYF.

This clonotype has a handful of counts. V and J are TRBV20-1 and TRBJ2-1, with a weak D call TRBD2 (6 bases). The CDR3 is 13 amino acids. CDR1 DFQATT and CDR2 SNEGSKA come from the germline V gene (reference sequence). Trimming cost V 6 bases and J 15 bases, with 24 bases left between them. The chain's CDR3 is CSAHPISGVEAFF. CDR3 in DNA: TGCAGTGCCCATCCCATTAGCGGTGTGGAGGCGTTCTTC.

This clonotype appeared a few times. V is TRBV7-2 and J is TRBJ2-7; D remains ambiguous. This CDR3 is built from 14 residues. V shed 5 bases and J shed 3 bases, with 14 bases lying between them. Germline-derived CDR1 and CDR2 are SGHTA and FQGNSA. As DNA, the CDR3 is TGTGCCAGCAGCCGACGCAGAGGTTACTACGAGCAGTACTTC. This translates into CASSRRRGYYEQYF. Supplemented by reference TRBV7-2 and TRBJ2-7, the full variable domain reads GAGVSQSPSNKVTEKGKDVELRCDPISGHTALYWYRQSLGQGLEFLIYFQGNSAPDKSGLPSDRFSAERTGGSVSTLTIQRTQQEDSAVYLCASSRRRGYYEQYFGPGTRLTVT.

This chain joins TRBV20-1 and TRBJ2-7, with a possible D match to TRBD2 (7 bases). The V end lost 0 bases, the J end lost 7 bases, and 16 bases lay between the germline ends. There are 14 residues in the CDR3. Germline V CDR1 and CDR2: DFQATT, SNEGSKA (reference sequence). The CDR3: CSARDTGGRGEQYF. The CDR3 region has the DNA TGCAGTGCTAGAGATACGGGGGGCCGGGGTGAGCAGTACTTC.

Points on this clonotype: A clone one base away is much larger, so this may be a read error. The CDR3 is CASGPAGNSYNEQFF. CDR3 coding DNA: TGTGCCAGCGGACCAGCGGGGAACTCCTACAATGAGCAGTTCTTC. J is TRBJ2-1 and V is TRBV6-1, with 7 bases matching TRBD2. The ends lost 8 bases at V and 0 bases at J; junction bases unmatched: 7. Germline values: CDR1 MNHNS, CDR2 SASEGT. The CDR3 totals 15 residues.

This clonotype is a singleton in its sample. V usage is TRBV27 and J usage is TRBJ1-1, with 7 bases fitting TRBD1. Germline V gene lookup returns CDR1 MNHEY and CDR2 SMNVEV (reference sequence). The CDR3 contains 14 residues. V shed 5 bases, J shed 2 bases, and the junction held 5 bases outside the gene matches. The CDR3 coding sequence is TGTGCCAGCAGTACGGGGACAGCAAACACTGAAGCTTTCTTT. Translating it yields CASSTGTANTEAFF.

Of note for this clonotype: An end of the junction differs from the germline gene, which may be a read error. The rearrangement joins TRBV6-2 or TRBV6-3 to TRBJ2-6; a possible D gene is TRBD1 (5 bases). The CDR3 covers 15 residues. CDR1 MNHEY and CDR2 SVGEGT come from the germline V gene. CDR3 region: CASSYMVSGANVPTF. CDR3 DNA: TGTGCCAGCAGTTACATGGTCTCTGGGGCCAACGTCCCGACTTTC.

This clonotype was seen a handful of times. The chain is built from TRBV6-6 and TRBJ2-2; 8 bases fit TRBD2. J gave up 4 bases and V 7 bases, and 14 bases lay outside the gene matches. Germline-derived CDR1 and CDR2 are MNHNY and SVGAGI (reference sequence). This CDR3 region has 17 residues. CDR3 sequence (DNA): TGTGCCAGCATTCTAGCAACCGGGACTAGTCGCACCGGGGAGCTGTTTTTT. Its translation is CASILATGTSRTGELFF.

This clonotype was seen more than once but under ten times. This rearrangement joins TRBV7-2 to TRBJ2-1; tentative D call: TRBD2 (5 bases). V lost 3 bases, J lost 6 bases, and 15 bases lay in between. The germline CDR1 and CDR2 sequences are SGHTA and FQGNSA. The CDR3 is made up of 15 amino acids. The CDR3 loop reads CASSFREGPSNEQFF. DNA of the CDR3: TGTGCCAGCAGCTTTAGAGAGGGCCCCTCCAATGAGCAGTTCTTC.

The chain carries TRBV4-1 and TRBJ2-7; possibly TRBD1 for D (6 bases). V lost 2 bases and J 3 bases, leaving 11 bases between the germline ends. Germline CDR1 MGHRA, CDR2 YSYEKL. The CDR3 is 14 amino acids. The CDR3 reads CASSQTGQLYEQYF. The DNA of the CDR3 is TGCGCCAGCAGCCAAACAGGACAGCTCTACGAGCAGTACTTC.

Concerning this clonotype: This may be a read error: a much more frequent sequence differs by one nucleotide. The genes are TRBV2 and TRBJ1-1, with a tentative D call TRBD1 (5 bases). This CDR3 has 13 amino acids. Germline CDR1 reads SNHLY; CDR2 reads FYNNEI. The CDR3 bases are TGTGCCAGCAATCCAGACAGAAACACTGGAGCTTTCTTT. Residues: CASNPDRNTGAFF.

This clonotype has just a few counts. This rearrangement joins TRBV7-2 to TRBJ2-1; 12 nucleotides align to TRBD1. This CDR3 is 17 amino acids long. Germline lookup yields CDR1 SGHTA and CDR2 FQGNSA. The junction had 11 bases not matched to a gene; V was cut back by 5 bases and J by 6 bases. The CDR3 reads CASSVHGGTGGFNEQFF. As DNA, the CDR3 is TGTGCCAGCAGCGTCCACGGAGGGACAGGGGGCTTCAATGAGCAGTTCTTC.

The table lists this clonotype with many counts. The CDR3, as DNA: TGTGCCAGCAGGACCATAGCGGCCTCCTACGAGCAGTACTTC. As protein: CASRTIAASYEQYF. The chain carries TRBV27 and TRBJ2-7; D may be TRBD2 (6 bases). Trimming shortened V by 6 bases and J by 0 bases, and 12 bases separated the two germline ends. Germline assignment: CDR1 MNHEY and CDR2 SMNVEV (reference sequence). The CDR3 runs to 14 residues.

This clonotype was seen many times. CDR3 in DNA: TGTGCCAGCAACCAGCGGGGCACCTACGAGCAGTACTTC. Encoded protein: CASNQRGTYEQYF. This chain links TRBV28 with TRBJ2-7; 7 bases are a match to TRBD2. The germline V gene encodes CDR1 MDHEN and CDR2 SYDVKM. Trimming at V came to 7 bases and at J to 2 bases, leaving 5 bases not matched to a gene. The CDR3 spans 13 residues.

V gene TRBV12-3 or TRBV12-4 combines with J gene TRBJ2-7, with 11 bases aligning to TRBD1. Germline trimming cut 5 bases from V and 9 bases from J; bases unmatched to any gene: 12. CDR3 length: 15 amino acids. In DNA, the CDR3 is TGTGCCAGCAGTCCCGCCGGGACAGGGGGATGGAGGCAGTACTTC. Translation: CASSPAGTGGWRQYF.

The gene calls are TRBV12-3 or TRBV12-4 and TRBJ1-1, with D hard to call. The V end was cut by 5 bases, the J end by 8 bases, with 18 bases between. This CDR3 spans 14 amino acids. In nucleotides, the CDR3 is TGTGCCAGCAGTGCCCCTCTCACGGGTAGGGAAGCTTTCTTT. Protein product: CASSAPLTGREAFF.

This clonotype was seen ten or more times. The V and J genes are TRBV20-1 and TRBJ2-1, with 14 bases matching TRBD2. The CDR3 is made up of 19 amino acids. Germline CDR1 DFQATT, CDR2 SNEGSKA (reference sequence). V was clipped by 1 base and J by 9 bases; unmatched bases: 17. The CDR3 nucleotides are TGCAGTGCTAGAGTCTCTCGGACCGGGACTAGCGGGAGAGAGAGTGAGCAGTTCTTC. It translates to CSARVSRTGTSGRESEQFF.

Many counts were recorded for this clonotype. The gene calls are TRBV20-1 and TRBJ1-1; maybe TRBD1 (6 bases). Germline values: CDR1 DFQATT, CDR2 SNEGSKA (reference sequence). V was shortened by 0 bases and J by 5 bases, with 13 bases between the two germline ends. This CDR3 is built from 14 residues. This chain's CDR3 is CSARDWGAKTEAFF. The CDR3 bases are TGCAGTGCTAGAGACTGGGGGGCGAAGACTGAAGCTTTCTTT.

Concerning this clonotype: The germline gene is not matched at one end of the junction; a read error may be the cause. The rearrangement links TRBV15 to TRBJ2-7; the D is unclear. Germline V gene data show CDR1 as LNHNV and CDR2 as YYDKDF (reference sequence). CDR3 length: 13 amino acids. CDR3 sequence: CATSRDLGYEHYF. CDR3 sequence (DNA): TGTGCCACCAGCAGAGATCTGGGCTACGAGCATTACTTC. Full variable domain (missing parts from reference TRBV15 and TRBJ2-7): DAMVIQNPRYQVTQFGKPVTLSCSQTLNHNVMYWYQQKSSQAPKLLFHYYDKDFNNEADTPDNFQSRRPNTSFCFLDIRSPGLGDTAMYLCATSRDLGYEHYFGPGTRLTVT.

Ten or more counts support this clonotype. This chain joins TRBV6-2 or TRBV6-3 and TRBJ2-1, with 13 positions matching TRBD2. Germline CDR1 is MNHEY and CDR2 is SVGEGT. The CDR3 totals 16 residues. The junction had 7 bases not matched to a gene; V was cut back by 7 bases and J by 4 bases. Here the CDR3 reads CASKDGGLAGYNEQFF. The CDR3 nucleotides read TGTGCCAGCAAGGATGGGGGACTAGCGGGATACAATGAGCAGTTCTTC.